This T cell receptor beta chain came from a study of control samples from healthy donors and cancer patients. Assay used: immunoSEQ multiplex PCR; TCRdb lists only in-frame clones, some missing. The table shows 150,000 to 200,000 clones, with approximately 94% occurring only once. Sequencing input: blood. This TCR came from a young woman in good health.

The CDR3 here is CASSLEGQTYGYTF. CDR3 bases: TGTGCCAGCAGCTTAGAGGGGCAGACCTATGGCTACACCTTC. The V and J genes are TRBV9 and TRBJ1-2, with a possible D match to TRBD1 (5 bases). Trimming took off 4 bases at V and 4 bases at J, with 14 bases between the two ends. There are 14 residues in the CDR3. The germline V gene encodes CDR1 SGDLS and CDR2 YYNGEE.